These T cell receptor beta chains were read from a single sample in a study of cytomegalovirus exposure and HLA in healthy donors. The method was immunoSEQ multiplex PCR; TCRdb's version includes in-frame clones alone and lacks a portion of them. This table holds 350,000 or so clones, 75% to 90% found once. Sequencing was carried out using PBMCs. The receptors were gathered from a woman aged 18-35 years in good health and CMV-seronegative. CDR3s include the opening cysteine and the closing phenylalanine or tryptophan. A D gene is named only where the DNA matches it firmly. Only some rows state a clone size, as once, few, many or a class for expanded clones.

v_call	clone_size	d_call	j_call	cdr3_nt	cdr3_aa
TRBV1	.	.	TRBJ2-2	TGCACCAGCCGAGCCTTTCTACCCCCGAACACCGGGGAGCTGTTTTTT	CTSRAFLPPNTGELFF
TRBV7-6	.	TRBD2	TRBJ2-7	TGTGCCAGCAGCTTAGATGGCGGGAGCCACTTCTACGAGCAGTACTTC	CASSLDGGSHFYEQYF
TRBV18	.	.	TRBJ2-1	TGTGCCAGCTCGCCGACGGCTGGGAGCAATGAGCAGTTCTTC	CASSPTAGSNEQFF
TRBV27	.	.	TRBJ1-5	TGTGCCAGCAGTTTATGGGGGGTGGGAGGTCGTCGGAATCCCCAGCATTTT	CASSLWGVGGRRNPQHF
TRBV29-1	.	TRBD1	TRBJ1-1	TGCAGCGTACAGGGGGGGAACACTGAAGCTTTCTTT	CSVQGGNTEAFF
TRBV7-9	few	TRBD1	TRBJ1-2	TGTGCCAGCAGCCCATCAACAGGGGCACACTATGGCTACACCTTC	CASSPSTGAHYGYTF
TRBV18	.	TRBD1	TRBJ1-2	TGTGCCAGCTCACCAGGGACAGATAACTATGGCTACACCTTC	CASSPGTDNYGYTF
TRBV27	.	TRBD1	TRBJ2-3	TGTGCCACCGGAGACAGGGCTGGCACAGATACGCAGTATTTT	CATGDRAGTDTQYF
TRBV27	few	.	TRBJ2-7	TGTGCCAGCAGGCCGTCCGCCAGGGCCTACGAGCAGTACTTC	CASRPSARAYEQYF
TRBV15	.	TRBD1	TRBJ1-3	TGTGCCACCATCTCGACAGGGCGGACTGGAAACACCATATATTTT	CATISTGRTGNTIYF
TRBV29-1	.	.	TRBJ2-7	TGCAGCGTCGAGGGAGAATCCTACGAGCAGTACTTC	CSVEGESYEQYF
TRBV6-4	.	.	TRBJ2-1	TGTGCCAGCAGTGCCGCCTTTGGGCCCTACAATGAGCAGTTCTTC	CASSAAFGPYNEQFF
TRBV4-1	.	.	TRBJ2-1	TGCGCCAGCAGCCAAGTCGGACGGGGTGCCTACAATGAGCAGTTCTTC	CASSQVGRGAYNEQFF
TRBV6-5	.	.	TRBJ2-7	TGTGCCAGCAGGCAGACTGCTTACGAGCAGTACTTC	CASRQTAYEQYF
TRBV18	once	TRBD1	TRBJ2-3	TGTGCCAGCTCGCGAACGGGACAGGGCACAGATACGCAGTATTTT	CASSRTGQGTDTQYF